This entry features one T cell receptor beta chain sequence. What this receptor recognizes is not known. Base-call qualities are not available, and no considerably larger clone is one nucleotide away. TCRbeta CDR3 regions were amplified from genomic DNA using the immunoSEQ Assay, a bias-controlled multiplex PCR. The source study handled its data this way. Within the assay, amplification of reference gene primers was used to estimate how many nucleated cells each sample contained. Sequence reads were collapsed and filtered to measure the absolute abundance of every unique TCRbeta CDR3 rearrangement. For each sample, productive Simpson clonality was calculated as the square root of Simpson's diversity index across productive rearrangements. Imported from immuneACCESS, the table was reduced by TCRdb to in-frame sequences with V and J called. These copies leave out some clones; in studies compared against another copy, an unresolved V gene accounts for under half, and the cause of the remainder is not known. The V and J calls and clone size are taken from that table; D and trimming were inferred from the DNA. The sample has some 120,000 clones on record, 65% to 80% of them singletons. Jointly, the top ten make up 0.7% to 1% of the sample.

There are 14 amino acids in the CDR3, from cysteine to phenylalanine inclusive. The retained sequence is limited to the CDR3, 42 bases, with the frame set at the first base. Unmatched junction bases come to 7, with V trimmed by 6 bases and J by 8 bases. The germline V gene (reference sequence) sets CDR1 to PRHDT and CDR2 to FYEKMQ. The data derive from a study of blood T cell repertoires in COVID-19 (dated by TCRdb to between 2020 and 2021). Turning to the overall study: The collaborator samples originated in the United States, Italy and Spain and spanned the acute and convalescent phases of COVID-19. The material from the prospective study consisted of cDNA or gDNA derived from T cells, B-cell-depleted T cells, or PBMCs. Deeply sampled blood TCRbeta repertoires from subjects exposed to, actively infected with, or recovered from COVID-19 were included in the dataset. The repertoires were released in a freely available public database intended as a resource for research on the immune response to SARS-CoV-2. Samples were obtained from the ongoing ImmuneRACE study (first 160 participants) and from 1,254 subjects provided by 6 global collaborators. Nearly every sample came with metadata listing a de-identified subject ID, COVID-19 status, age in years and sex. HLA class I and class II types, where available, came from metadata supplied by the sample provider rather than from assay-based typing.

Each collaborating institution followed its own protocols to collect whole blood in K2EDTA tubes. For TCRbeta analysis, collaborators shipped samples as frozen whole blood, isolated PBMCs, or DNA extracted from either of those sample types. On the study overall, not on this receptor specifically: The quantity of clinical and demographic metadata differed by source and by participant and was supplied without curation.

The receptor chain draws on TRBV13 and TRBJ1-2; 12 bases in the junction line up with TRBD1. The sequencing input was peripheral blood. The receptor's source is a human donor with acute or convalescent COVID-19. The donor label of this sample is uncertain. The nucleotide sequence is TGTGCCAGCAGAAGGGACAGGGGGCTGGGGGGCTACACCTTC. Its protein reads: CASRRDRGLGGYTF.